These 11 T cell receptor beta chains share one sample of origin, sequenced in a study of blood T cell repertoires in COVID-19. This table comes from immunoSEQ multiplex PCR, and its TCRdb copy is limited to in-frame clones, with some not included. Altogether around 250,000 clones are present, approximately 90% being singletons, with the ten largest covering less than 0.9%. The source material was PBMCs or T cells enriched from blood (not recorded which). These receptors were collected from a man aged 50-59 years who had been exposed to COVID-19.

In DNA, the CDR3 is TGTGCCATCAGTGATCCCGGGGATAATGAAAAACTGTTTTTT. Its translation: CAISDPGDNEKLFF. The chain combines TRBV10-3 with TRBJ1-4; D remains ambiguous. The ends were cut back, 3 bases at V and 4 bases at J, with 9 bases in the middle. The CDR3 is 14 residues long. CDR1 is ENHRY, CDR2 SYGVKD, per germline.

The chain joins TRBV5-4 to TRBJ1-2; TRBD1 matches at 7 bases. Trimming took 4 bases from V and 3 from J; bases not matched to a gene: 6. The CDR3 consists of 14 residues. Germline assignment: CDR1 SGHNT and CDR2 YYREEE (reference sequence). The CDR3 nucleotides are TGTGCCAGCAGCAGCGACAGGGTTCACTATGGCTACACCTTC. It codes for CASSSDRVHYGYTF.

The V call is TRBV27, the J call TRBJ1-2; D ambiguous. Trimming removed 3 bases from V and 4 bases from J, with 9 bases in between. In germline, CDR1 is MNHEY, CDR2 SMNVEV (reference sequence). This CDR3 region has 13 residues. CDR3: CASSLGSGYGYTF. Written as DNA, the CDR3 is TGTGCCAGCAGTTTGGGTTCGGGCTATGGCTACACCTTC.

V gene TRBV5-5 combines with J gene TRBJ2-7, with 9 bases fitting TRBD1. CDR1 and CDR2 (germline): SGHKS, YYEKEE (reference sequence). The trim removed 5 bases at V and 4 bases at J, leaving 10 bases unmatched. This CDR3 has 15 amino acids. Here the CDR3 DNA reads TGTGCCAGCAGAGATAACAGGGGGCACGGATACGAGCAGTACGTC. It specifies CASRDNRGHGYEQYV.

V and J are TRBV6-1 and TRBJ2-7; 7 bases are shared with TRBD1. Losses at the gene ends were 2 bases for V and 3 bases for J; bases not matched to a gene: 1. The length of the CDR3 is 13 residues. Germline lookup yields CDR1 MNHNS and CDR2 SASEGT. This CDR3 is CASSETGVYEQYF. The DNA for the CDR3 is TGTGCCAGCAGTGAAACAGGGGTCTACGAGCAGTACTTC.

V usage is TRBV7-9 and J usage is TRBJ2-2; D is ambiguous. Between the trimmed V and J ends, which lost 6 bases and 0 bases, there was a span of 8 bases. The CDR3 length is 14 residues. Germline CDR1 is SEHNR and CDR2 is FQNEAQ (reference sequence). This CDR3 reads CASSYYSNTGELFF. Written as DNA, the CDR3 is TGTGCCAGCAGTTATTACTCGAACACCGGGGAGCTGTTTTTT.

Concerning this clone: The sample contains more than one DNA sequence encoding this CDR3. The V and J genes are TRBV28 and TRBJ2-5; weak D call: TRBD1 (5 bases). Germline V gene data show CDR1 as MDHEN and CDR2 as SYDVKM. Trimming shortened V by 2 bases and J by 2 bases, and 9 bases separated the two germline ends. This CDR3 has 14 amino acids. For the CDR3, the DNA is TGTGCCAGCAGTTTAAGGCAGGGACAAGAGACCCAGTACTTC. Its translation is CASSLRQGQETQYF.

The genes are TRBV7-2 and TRBJ2-3; 8 bases map to TRBD2. The V and J ends lost 1 base and 6 bases, in that order; junction bases with no gene match: 9. The V gene's germline CDR1 is SGHTA and CDR2 FQGNSA. This CDR3 spans 16 amino acids. CDR3 protein: CASSLGFAGGGDTQYF. CDR3 nucleotide sequence: TGTGCCAGCAGCTTAGGTTTTGCGGGGGGCGGGGATACGCAGTATTTT.

The chain joins TRBV6-5 to TRBJ1-4; 8 positions match TRBD1. Germline CDR1 and CDR2: MNHEY and SVGAGI. V lost 6 bases, J lost 3 bases, and 6 bases stayed unmatched. This CDR3 has 15 residues. The CDR3 DNA follows: TGTGCCAGCAGGAGACAGGGGCCAGCTAATGAAAAACTGTTTTTT. It yields the protein CASRRQGPANEKLFF.

The V gene is TRBV27, the J gene TRBJ2-7; TRBD1 matches at 8 bases. CDR3 length equals 12 residues. CDR1 MNHEY and CDR2 SMNVEV come from the germline V gene (reference sequence). With 7 bases clipped from V and 6 bases from J, the junction kept 5 bases outside the gene matches. The CDR3 spells CASKPTGGEQYV. CDR3 DNA sequence: TGTGCCAGCAAGCCCACAGGGGGCGAGCAGTACGTC.

This chain uses TRBV7-2 with TRBJ2-7; TRBD1 might be the D (6 bases). Germline values: CDR1 SGHTA, CDR2 FQGNSA. The CDR3 has 17 amino acids. Trimming cost V 1 base and J 6 bases, with 22 bases left between them. CDR3 protein: CASSLGGRYLTAGEQYF. As DNA, the CDR3 is TGTGCCAGCAGCTTAGGGGGGCGTTATTTGACAGCCGGCGAGCAGTACTTC.